These 19 T cell receptor beta chains share one sample of origin, sequenced in a study of sequential checkpoint blockade in melanoma. Treatment of the sample: randomized to nivolumab then ipilimumab (arm A) or the reverse (arm B). Clones were read by immunoSEQ multiplex PCR, and TCRdb kept only the in-frame ones, dropping some. The table lists roughly 8,000 clones, roughly 31% of them singletons. The specimen was tumor tissue (inferred from file names), collected from a patient given nivolumab and ipilimumab in sequence. The receptors stem from a human donor with melanoma.

This sequence joins TRBV30 and TRBJ2-2; 10 bases are shared with TRBD2. This CDR3 spans 17 amino acids. Germline V gives CDR1 GTSNPN, CDR2 SVGIG (reference sequence). Losses at the gene ends were 7 bases for V and 3 bases for J; bases not matched to a gene: 14. CDR3: CASQGGLAGVYTGELFF. CDR3 DNA sequence: TGTGCCTCCCAAGGGGGGCTAGCGGGAGTATACACCGGGGAGCTGTTTTTT.

There are a few counts of this clone. The rearrangement links TRBV6-8 to TRBJ2-2, with D possibly TRBD2 on 6 matching bases. The CDR3 totals 13 residues. Looked up from germline, CDR1 is MNHGY and CDR2 is SAAAGT. Trimming shortened V by 7 bases and J by 7 bases, and 13 bases separated the two germline ends. This CDR3 is CASTGGGHGELFF. The CDR3 region has the DNA TGTGCCAGCACCGGGGGAGGACACGGGGAGCTGTTTTTT.

This clone was picked up many times. V is TRBV11-3 and J is TRBJ2-2; 7 bases are shared with TRBD1. V trimming: 2 bases; J trimming: 2 bases; junction bases outside the gene matches: 5. Germline CDR1 and CDR2: SGHNT and YENEEA. This CDR3 spans 16 amino acids. This CDR3 is CASSLSGTANTGELFF. For the CDR3, the DNA is TGTGCCAGCAGCTTATCCGGGACAGCAAACACCGGGGAGCTGTTTTTT.

This clone was detected a few times. V and J are TRBV23-1 and TRBJ2-7, with a weak D call TRBD1 (6 bases). TRBV23-1 counts as an open reading frame of uncertain function. V dropped 6 bases and J dropped 3 bases, with 12 bases sitting between them. This CDR3 spans 13 amino acids. The CDR3 sequence is CASSVDRYYEQYF. As DNA, the CDR3 is TGCGCCAGCAGCGTAGACAGGTACTACGAGCAGTACTTC.

This clone was seen a few times. The chain joins TRBV9 to TRBJ1-3; possibly TRBD1 for D (5 bases). Germline CDR1 is SGDLS and CDR2 is YYNGEE. V was clipped by 0 bases and J by 0 bases, with 10 bases between them. The CDR3 contains 16 residues. This CDR3 reads CASSVDPGPSGNTIYF. The CDR3 DNA follows: TGTGCCAGCAGCGTAGATCCGGGGCCCTCTGGAAACACCATATATTTT.

The gene calls are TRBV30 and TRBJ2-7, with a possible D match to TRBD1 (5 bases). Germline V gene data show CDR1 as GTSNPN and CDR2 as SVGIG (reference sequence). V lost 0 bases to trimming and J lost 2 bases, with 11 bases between them. CDR3 length equals 14 residues. The CDR3 DNA reads TGTGCCTGGAGTGTAGTTCCAGGGACCTACGAGCAGTACTTC. Protein: CAWSVVPGTYEQYF.

This clone has only a few counts. The chain couples TRBV30 to TRBJ1-6; D unclear. The V end lost 0 bases, the J end lost 0 bases, and 9 bases lay between the germline ends. CDR1 is GTSNPN, CDR2 SVGIG, per germline (reference sequence). The CDR3 sequence is 16 residues long. CDR3 loop: CAWSVGWDSYNSPLHF. CDR3 nucleotides: TGTGCCTGGAGTGTGGGTTGGGACTCCTATAATTCACCCCTCCACTTT.

This clone has just one count. The V call is TRBV29-1, the J call TRBJ2-7, with D perhaps TRBD1 or TRBD2 (5 bases each). The V and J ends lost 4 bases and 0 bases respectively, with 10 bases between them. The germline V gene has CDR1 SQVTM and CDR2 ANQGSEA. CDR3 length: 13 residues. CDR3 region: CSVARGSSYEQYF. CDR3 DNA sequence: TGCAGCGTTGCCCGGGGCAGCTCCTACGAGCAGTACTTC.

This clone showed up just a few times. The chain links TRBV4-1 to TRBJ1-1; the D is unclear. Trimming removed 1 base from V and 2 bases from J, with 17 bases in between. Germline V gene data show CDR1 as MGHRA and CDR2 as YSYEKL. This CDR3 has 17 amino acids. CDR3 amino acids: CASSQGLAGMVNTEAFF. The CDR3 DNA follows: TGCGCCAGCAGCCAAGGGCTGGCTGGAATGGTAAACACTGAAGCTTTCTTT.

V usage is TRBV6-8 and J usage is TRBJ1-5, with unresolved D. The CDR3 has 17 amino acids. The V end lost 0 bases, the J end lost 0 bases, and 12 bases lay between the germline ends. Germline V CDR1 and CDR2: MNHGY, SAAAGT. The CDR3 coding sequence is TGTGCCAGCAGTTACTCGATATCCGGCTATAGCAATCAGCCCCAGCATTTT. Protein sequence: CASSYSISGYSNQPQHF.

V gene TRBV30 combines with J gene TRBJ1-5, with TRBD1 matching 8 bases. Germline assignment: CDR1 GTSNPN and CDR2 SVGIG (reference sequence). This CDR3 is 17 amino acids long. V trimming: 2 bases; J trimming: 1 base; junction bases outside the gene matches: 10. The CDR3 DNA reads TGTGCCTGGAGTTTGGGCACAGGGGGGGGGAGCAATCAGCCCCAGCATTTT. Protein sequence: CAWSLGTGGGSNQPQHF.

This sequence joins TRBV18 and TRBJ2-6, with 9 positions matching TRBD1. CDR3 size: 17 residues. Germline-derived CDR1 and CDR2 are KGHSH and LQKENI. V lost 2 bases to trimming and J lost 0 bases; unmatched junction nucleotides: 2. In nucleotides, the CDR3 is TGTGCCAGCTCACCAGGGACAGGGAACTCTGGGGCCAACGTCCTGACTTTC. Translation: CASSPGTGNSGANVLTF.

The chain couples TRBV30 to TRBJ1-2; 8 nucleotides agree with TRBD1. This CDR3 contains 15 residues. The germline CDR1 and CDR2 sequences are GTSNPN and SVGIG (reference sequence). The V segment lost 2 bases and the J segment 2 bases; nucleotides outside the gene matches: 7. The CDR3, as DNA: TGTGCCTGGAGTTACTCCAGGGGGCCGAACTATGGCTACACCTTC. Residues: CAWSYSRGPNYGYTF.

Many counts were recorded for this clone. V usage is TRBV11-3 and J usage is TRBJ1-1; 7 positions agree with TRBD1. This CDR3 is 14 amino acids long. V lost 4 bases to trimming and J lost 4 bases; unmatched junction nucleotides: 6. Germline V gives CDR1 SGHNT, CDR2 YENEEA. The CDR3 sequence: CASSSQGVRTEAFF. The CDR3 DNA reads as TGTGCCAGCAGCTCTCAGGGGGTCCGCACTGAAGCTTTCTTT. Full variable domain (rest looked up from reference TRBV11-3 and TRBJ1-1): EAGVVQSPRYKIIEKKQPVAFWCNPISGHNTLYWYLQNLGQGPELLIRYENEEAVDDSQLPKDRFSAERLKGVDSTLKIQPAELGDSAVYLCASSSQGVRTEAFFGQGTRLTVV.

The chain has TRBV19 and TRBJ2-3; 11 positions agree with TRBD2. The trim removed 7 bases at V and 3 bases at J, leaving 6 bases unmatched. The CDR3 has 15 amino acids. The germline gives CDR1 LNHDA, CDR2 SQIVND (reference sequence). The DNA of the CDR3 is TGTGCCAGTACTTCTAGCGGGAGGTCGACAGATACGCAGTATTTT. Translating gives CASTSSGRSTDTQYF.

This clone was found a few times. The rearrangement uses TRBV4-1 and TRBJ2-1; 12 bases line up with TRBD2. This CDR3 is 15 amino acids long. The germline V gene has CDR1 MGHRA and CDR2 YSYEKL. The trim removed 1 base at V and 6 bases at J, leaving 1 base unmatched. CDR3 sequence reads: CASSQASGGGNEQFF. As DNA, the CDR3 is TGCGCCAGCAGCCAAGCTAGCGGGGGGGGCAATGAGCAGTTCTTC.

This clone showed up just a few times. The chain recombines TRBV6-8 with TRBJ1-2, with D hard to call. This CDR3 region has 15 residues. Per germline, CDR1 MNHGY and CDR2 SAAAGT. Trimming stripped 0 bases from V and 3 bases from J, with 11 bases between. The CDR3 DNA sequence: TGTGCCAGCAGTTACTCGGCGGGAGCGGACTATGGCTACACCTTC. Protein product: CASSYSAGADYGYTF.

The chain employs TRBV10-2 and TRBJ2-3; D is perhaps TRBD1 or TRBD2 (5 bases each). The germline CDR1 and CDR2 sequences are WSHSY and SAAADI. CDR3 size: 15 residues. Trimming took 4 bases from V and 3 from J, leaving 14 bases between them. CDR3: CASSVFQGGTDTQYF. CDR3 bases: TGCGCCAGCAGTGTTTTCCAGGGCGGGACAGATACGCAGTATTTT.

This clone was counted a few times. V usage is TRBV9 and J usage is TRBJ2-6; D is undetermined. The CDR3 covers 15 residues. Trimming pared 4 bases from V and 0 bases from J, leaving 8 bases between. Germline V gene lookup returns CDR1 SGDLS and CDR2 YYNGEE. CDR3 bases: TGTGCCAGCAGCTTAGTAGGCTCTGGGGCCAACGTCCTGACTTTC. Amino acid sequence: CASSLVGSGANVLTF.